The subject of this entry is one TCR beta chain. Per the germline V gene, CDR1 is SGHVS and CDR2 is FQNEAQ. V gave up 5 bases and J gave up 7 bases, with 18 bases separating them. The CDR3 has 15 amino acids. The data stem from a study of cytomegalovirus exposure and HLA in healthy donors. Primers for the PCR totalled 60 Vbeta and 13 Jbeta. TCRdb keeps only in-frame clones here, not all; method: immunoSEQ multiplex PCR. The sample contains about 120,000 clones, approximately 80% of which appear only once. The rearrangement uses TRBV7-8 and TRBJ1-3; TRBD1 might be the D (6 bases). The source of this sequence is a woman aged 18-35 years in good health and CMV-seronegative. Sequencing was carried out using PBMCs. CDR3: CASSLRWGGPNTIYF. In DNA, the CDR3 is TGTGCCAGCAGCCTGAGGTGGGGGGGGCCCAACACCATATATTTT.